The rows below give T cell receptor beta chains drawn from one sample of a study of patients and donors after allogeneic stem cell transplantation. MiXCR, run by TCRdb on the RT-PCR reads, gives a single entry per CDR3 protein. In the table there are some 160,000 distinct CDR3 sequences, roughly 24% of which are singletons. Sequenced material: blood, either unsorted or a sorted T cell fraction (not recorded which). The receptor source for this set is a human donor who was either an allogeneic HSCT recipient or a stem cell or donor lymphocyte infusion donor (not recorded which). It is not recorded whose cells these are; they may come from a transplant donor. CDR3s include the opening cysteine and the closing phenylalanine or tryptophan. The D gene is left open where the match is weak. Size values are once, few and many counts, or a class for expanded clones, and some rows have none.

d_gene	v_gene	abundance	j_gene	CDR3aa	CDR3nt
.	TRBV3-1	many	TRBJ1-1	CASSQVGTDTEAFF	TGTGCCAGCAGCCAGGTTGGGACCGACACTGAAGCTTTCTTT
.	TRBV10-3	few	TRBJ2-7	CAIRDYLENEQYF	TGTGCCATCAGGGACTACCTGGAGAACGAGCAGTACTTC
.	TRBV2	many	TRBJ1-1	CASSGGALNTEAFF	TGTGCCAGCAGTGGAGGCGCTTTGAACACTGAAGCTTTCTTT
TRBD2	TRBV20-1	.	TRBJ2-7	CSAREPAGEVRQYF	TGCAGTGCTAGAGAGCCAGCGGGAGAAGTTCGGCAGTACTTC
.	TRBV5-5	few	TRBJ1-1	CASSRRDTEAFF	TGTGCCAGCAGTCGCAGGGACACTGAAGCTTTCTTT
TRBD1	TRBV5-6	.	TRBJ1-2	CASSLDRGRLSDGYTF	TGTGCCAGCAGCTTGGACAGGGGGCGCCTGTCAGATGGCTACACCTTC
TRBD2	TRBV11-2	.	TRBJ2-1	CASSPPGLAGYEQFF	TGTGCCAGCAGTCCCCCGGGACTAGCGGGGTATGAGCAGTTCTTC
.	TRBV2	many	TRBJ1-5	CASSEAGRNQPQHF	TGTGCCAGCAGTGAAGCAGGGCGAAATCAGCCCCAGCATTTT
TRBD1	TRBV6-5	few	TRBJ2-7	CASSYSFSTGDEGYEQYF	TGTGCCAGCAGTTACTCATTCTCCACAGGGGACGAAGGCTACGAGCAGTACTTC
TRBD1	TRBV29-1	.	TRBJ2-2	CSVGDRGFTGELFF	TGCAGCGTCGGGGACAGGGGATTTACCGGGGAGCTGTTTTTT
.	TRBV27	.	TRBJ2-1	CASTSIGGVSYNEQFF	TGTGCCAGCACCTCGATTGGCGGGGTATCCTACAATGAGCAGTTCTTC
TRBD1	TRBV5-1	.	TRBJ2-3	CASSDRGPSTDTQYF	TGCGCCAGCAGCGACAGGGGTCCTAGCACAGATACGCAGTATTTT
.	TRBV27	.	TRBJ2-1	CASSLKRTVYNEQFF	TGTGCCAGCAGTTTAAAGCGGACAGTTTACAATGAGCAGTTCTTC
TRBD1	TRBV20-1	few	TRBJ2-7	CSARVSTGGSEQYF	TGCAGTGCTAGAGTGTCTACAGGGGGCTCCGAGCAGTACTTC
.	TRBV5-1	many	TRBJ1-5	CASSLGLSNQPQHF	TGCGCCAGCAGCTTGGGCCTTAGCAATCAGCCCCAGCATTTT
.	TRBV19	few	TRBJ1-2	CASSIRAPSYGYTF	TGTGCCAGTAGTATCAGGGCACCGTCCTATGGCTACACCTTC
.	TRBV12-3/TRBV12-4	.	TRBJ2-7	CASRRGPSYEQYF	TGTGCCAGCAGGCGGGGGCCCTCCTACGAGCAGTACTTC
.	TRBV20-1	few	TRBJ1-2	CSAHRLPVYGYTF	TGCAGTGCTCACAGACTACCAGTTTATGGCTACACCTTC
.	TRBV6-5	.	TRBJ1-1	CASSSPANTEAFF	TGTGCCAGCAGTTCCCCAGCGAACACTGAAGCTTTCTTT
.	TRBV5-5	few	TRBJ2-3	CASSLVSDTDTQYF	TGTGCCAGCAGCTTGGTGTCTGACACAGATACGCAGTATTTT
.	TRBV20-1	few	TRBJ2-1	CSAWQKGNNYEQFF	TGCAGTGCGTGGCAGAAGGGGAACAATTATGAGCAGTTCTTC
TRBD1	TRBV13	few	TRBJ2-4	CASSLKGQGWDIQYF	TGTGCCAGCAGCTTAAAAGGACAGGGTTGGGACATTCAGTACTTC
.	TRBV28	.	TRBJ2-5	CASSLWREETQYF	TGTGCCAGCAGTTTATGGCGGGAAGAGACCCAGTACTTC
TRBD2	TRBV6-6	.	TRBJ2-1	CAWSYPFRVAGDNEQFF	TGTGCCTGGAGTTACCCTTTTAGGGTAGCGGGGGACAATGAGCAGTTCTTC
.	TRBV29-1	.	TRBJ2-3	CSVPTDTQYF	TGCAGCGTCCCCACAGATACGCAGTATTTT
.	TRBV6-5	.	TRBJ1-1	CASIRTPGVSTEAFF	TGTGCCAGCATTCGGACACCCGGGGTCAGCACTGAAGCTTTCTTT